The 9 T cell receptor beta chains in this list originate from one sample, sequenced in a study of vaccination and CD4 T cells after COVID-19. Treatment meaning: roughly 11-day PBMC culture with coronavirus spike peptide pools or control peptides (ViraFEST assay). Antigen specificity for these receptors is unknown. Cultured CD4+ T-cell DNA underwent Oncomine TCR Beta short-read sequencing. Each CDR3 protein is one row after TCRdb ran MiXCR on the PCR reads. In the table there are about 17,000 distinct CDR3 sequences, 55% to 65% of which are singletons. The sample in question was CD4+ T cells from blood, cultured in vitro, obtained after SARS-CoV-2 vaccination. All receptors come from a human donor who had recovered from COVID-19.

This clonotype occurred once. CDR3 nucleotide sequence: TGTGCCAGCAGCCAGTCGAGGGGAATCGGGGAGCTGTTTTTT. It codes for CASSQSRGIGELFF. The chain links TRBV14 to TRBJ2-2; D might be TRBD1 or TRBD2, each matching 5 bases. This CDR3 spans 14 amino acids. Germline loops: CDR1 SGHDN, CDR2 FVKESK. Trimming took off 3 bases at V and 7 bases at J, with 12 bases between the two ends.

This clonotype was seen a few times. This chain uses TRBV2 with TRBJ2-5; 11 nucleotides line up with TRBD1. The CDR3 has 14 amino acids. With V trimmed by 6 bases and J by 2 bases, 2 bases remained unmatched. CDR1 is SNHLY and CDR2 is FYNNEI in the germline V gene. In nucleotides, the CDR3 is TGTGCCAGCAGCTGGGACAGGGGGCAAGAGACCCAGTACTTC. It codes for CASSWDRGQETQYF.

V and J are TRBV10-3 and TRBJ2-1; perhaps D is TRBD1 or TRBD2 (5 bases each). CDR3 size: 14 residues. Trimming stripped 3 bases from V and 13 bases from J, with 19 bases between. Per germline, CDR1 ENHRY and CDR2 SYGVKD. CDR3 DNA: TGTGCCATCAGTGAACTCGGGCAGGGCGGGTTTCAGTTCTTC. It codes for CAISELGQGGFQFF.

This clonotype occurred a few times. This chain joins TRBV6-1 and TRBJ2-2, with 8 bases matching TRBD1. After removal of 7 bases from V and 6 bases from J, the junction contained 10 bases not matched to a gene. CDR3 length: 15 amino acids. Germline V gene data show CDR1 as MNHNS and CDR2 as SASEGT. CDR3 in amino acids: CASIWGQGASGELFF. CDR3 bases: TGTGCCAGCATCTGGGGGCAGGGGGCGTCCGGGGAGCTGTTTTTT.

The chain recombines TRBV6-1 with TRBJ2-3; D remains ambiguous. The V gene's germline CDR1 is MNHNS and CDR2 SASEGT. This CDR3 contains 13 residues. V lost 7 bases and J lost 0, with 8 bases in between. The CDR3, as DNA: TGTGCCAGCAATGACGGTAGCACAGATACGCAGTATTTT. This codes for CASNDGSTDTQYF.

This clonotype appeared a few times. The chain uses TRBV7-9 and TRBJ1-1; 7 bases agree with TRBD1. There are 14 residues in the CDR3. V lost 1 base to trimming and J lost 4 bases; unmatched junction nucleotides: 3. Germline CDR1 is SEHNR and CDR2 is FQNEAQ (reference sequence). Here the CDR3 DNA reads TGTGCCAGCAGCTTAGTCCAGGGGGTCACTGAAGCTTTCTTT. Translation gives CASSLVQGVTEAFF.

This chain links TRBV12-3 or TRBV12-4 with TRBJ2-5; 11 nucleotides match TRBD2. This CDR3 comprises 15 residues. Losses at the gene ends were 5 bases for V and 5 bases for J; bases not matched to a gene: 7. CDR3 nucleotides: TGTGCCAGCAGTCCCATAGCGGGGGGGCGGGAGACCCAGTACTTC. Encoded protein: CASSPIAGGRETQYF.

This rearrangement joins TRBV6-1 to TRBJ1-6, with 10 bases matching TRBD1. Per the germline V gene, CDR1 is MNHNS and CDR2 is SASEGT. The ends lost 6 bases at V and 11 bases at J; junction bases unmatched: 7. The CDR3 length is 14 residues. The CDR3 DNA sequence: TGTGCCAGCAGCCCCGGACAGGGGGTCGCACCCCTCCACTTT. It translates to CASSPGQGVAPLHF.

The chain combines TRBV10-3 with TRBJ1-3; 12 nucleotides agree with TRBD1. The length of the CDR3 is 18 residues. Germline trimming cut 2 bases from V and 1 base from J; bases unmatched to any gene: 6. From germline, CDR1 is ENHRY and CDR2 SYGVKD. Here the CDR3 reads CAISEAGTGGQSGNTIYF. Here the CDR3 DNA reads TGTGCCATCAGTGAGGCCGGGACAGGGGGCCAATCTGGAAACACCATATATTTT.